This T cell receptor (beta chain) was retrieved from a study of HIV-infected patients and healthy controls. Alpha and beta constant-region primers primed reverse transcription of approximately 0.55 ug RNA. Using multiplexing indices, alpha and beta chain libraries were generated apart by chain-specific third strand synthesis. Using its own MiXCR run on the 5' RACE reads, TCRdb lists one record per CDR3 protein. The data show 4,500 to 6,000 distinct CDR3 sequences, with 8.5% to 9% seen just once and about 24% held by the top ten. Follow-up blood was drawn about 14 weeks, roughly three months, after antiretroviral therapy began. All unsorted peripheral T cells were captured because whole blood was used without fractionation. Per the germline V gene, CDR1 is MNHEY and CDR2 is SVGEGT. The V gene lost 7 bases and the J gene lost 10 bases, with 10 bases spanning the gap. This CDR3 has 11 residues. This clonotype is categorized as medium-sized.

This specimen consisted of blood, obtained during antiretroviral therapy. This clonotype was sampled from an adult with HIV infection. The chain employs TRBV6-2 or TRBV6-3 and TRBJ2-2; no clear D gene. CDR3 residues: CASIGPPELFF. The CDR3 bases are TGTGCCAGCATTGGGCCCCCGGAGCTGTTTTTT.